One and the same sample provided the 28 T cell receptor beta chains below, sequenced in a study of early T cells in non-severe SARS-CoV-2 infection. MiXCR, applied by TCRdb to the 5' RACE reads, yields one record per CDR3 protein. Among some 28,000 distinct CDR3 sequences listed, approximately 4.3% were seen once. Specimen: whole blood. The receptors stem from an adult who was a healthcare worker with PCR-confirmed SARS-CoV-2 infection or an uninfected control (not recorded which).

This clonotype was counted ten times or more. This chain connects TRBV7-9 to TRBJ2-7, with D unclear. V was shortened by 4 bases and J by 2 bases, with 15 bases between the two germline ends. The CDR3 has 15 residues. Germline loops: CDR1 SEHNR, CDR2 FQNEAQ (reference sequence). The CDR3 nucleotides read TGTGCCAGCAGCTCTAGGACCTCAGGAACCTACGAGCAGTACTTC. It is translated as CASSSRTSGTYEQYF.

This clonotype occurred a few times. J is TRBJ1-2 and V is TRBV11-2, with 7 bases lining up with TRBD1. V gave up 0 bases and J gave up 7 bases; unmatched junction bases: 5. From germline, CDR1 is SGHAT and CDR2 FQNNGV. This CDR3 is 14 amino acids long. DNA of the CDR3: TGTGCCAGCAGCTTAGATTCGACAGGGCTTGGCTACACCTTC. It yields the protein CASSLDSTGLGYTF.

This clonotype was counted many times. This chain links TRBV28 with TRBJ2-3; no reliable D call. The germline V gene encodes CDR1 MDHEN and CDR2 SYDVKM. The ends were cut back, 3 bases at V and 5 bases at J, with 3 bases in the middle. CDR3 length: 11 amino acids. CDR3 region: CASSFRDTQYF. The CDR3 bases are TGTGCCAGCAGTTTCAGAGATACGCAGTATTTT.

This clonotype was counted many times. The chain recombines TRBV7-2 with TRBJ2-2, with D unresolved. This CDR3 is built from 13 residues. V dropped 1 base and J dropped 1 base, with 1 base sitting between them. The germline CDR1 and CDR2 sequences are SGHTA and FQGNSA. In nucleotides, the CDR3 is TGTGCCAGCAGCTTAGGGAACACCGGGGAGCTGTTTTTT. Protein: CASSLGNTGELFF.

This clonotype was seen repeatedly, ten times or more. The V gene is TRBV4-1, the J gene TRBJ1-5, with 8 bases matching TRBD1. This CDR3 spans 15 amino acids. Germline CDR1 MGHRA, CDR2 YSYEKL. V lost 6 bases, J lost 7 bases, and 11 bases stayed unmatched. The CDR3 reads CASSQTGASGQPQHF. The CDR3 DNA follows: TGCGCCAGCAGTCAGACAGGGGCGAGTGGACAGCCCCAGCATTTT.

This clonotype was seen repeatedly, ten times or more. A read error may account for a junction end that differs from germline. The DNA for the CDR3 is TGTGCCAGCAGCTTAGTGGCGGGGCAGGTCTATGGCCACACCTTC. Its translation: CASSLVAGQVYGHTF. The chain links TRBV7-9 to TRBJ1-2; TRBD1 might be the D (5 bases). CDR1 and CDR2 (germline): SEHNR, FQNEAQ (reference sequence). This CDR3 is 15 amino acids long.

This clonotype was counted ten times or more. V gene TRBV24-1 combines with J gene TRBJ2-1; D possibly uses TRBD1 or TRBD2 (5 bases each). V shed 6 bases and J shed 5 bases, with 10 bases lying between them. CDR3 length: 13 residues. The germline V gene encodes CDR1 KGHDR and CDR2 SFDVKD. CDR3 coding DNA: TGTGCCACCAGTTCTGGGGGAAACAATGAGCAGTTCTTC. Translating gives CATSSGGNNEQFF.

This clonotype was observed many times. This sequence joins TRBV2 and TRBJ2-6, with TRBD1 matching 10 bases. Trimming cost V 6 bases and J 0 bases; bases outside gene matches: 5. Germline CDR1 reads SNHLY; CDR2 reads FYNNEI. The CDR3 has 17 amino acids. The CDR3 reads CASSSGTGASGANVLTF. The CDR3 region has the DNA TGTGCCAGCAGCTCCGGGACAGGGGCCTCTGGGGCCAACGTCCTGACTTTC.

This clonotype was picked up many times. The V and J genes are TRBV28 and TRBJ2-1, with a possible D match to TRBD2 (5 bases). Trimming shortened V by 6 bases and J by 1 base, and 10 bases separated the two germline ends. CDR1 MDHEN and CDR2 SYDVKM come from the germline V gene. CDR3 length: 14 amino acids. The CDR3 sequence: CASSPPGSYNEQFF. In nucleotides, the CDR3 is TGTGCCAGCAGCCCTCCGGGGTCCTACAATGAGCAGTTCTTC.

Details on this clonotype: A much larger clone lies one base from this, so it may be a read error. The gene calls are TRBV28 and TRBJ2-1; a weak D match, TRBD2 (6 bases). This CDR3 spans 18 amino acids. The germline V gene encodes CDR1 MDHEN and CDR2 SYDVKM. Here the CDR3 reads CASSPIKDAGISYDEQFF. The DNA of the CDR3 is TGTGCCAGCAGCCCCATTAAGGATGCGGGGATCTCCTACGATGAGCAGTTCTTC.

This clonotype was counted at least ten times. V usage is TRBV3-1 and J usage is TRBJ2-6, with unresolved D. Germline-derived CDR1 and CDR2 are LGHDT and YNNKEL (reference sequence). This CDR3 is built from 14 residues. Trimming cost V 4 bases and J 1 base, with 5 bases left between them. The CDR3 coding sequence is TGTGCCAGCAGCCCTTGGTCTGGGGCCAACGTCCTGACTTTC. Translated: CASSPWSGANVLTF.

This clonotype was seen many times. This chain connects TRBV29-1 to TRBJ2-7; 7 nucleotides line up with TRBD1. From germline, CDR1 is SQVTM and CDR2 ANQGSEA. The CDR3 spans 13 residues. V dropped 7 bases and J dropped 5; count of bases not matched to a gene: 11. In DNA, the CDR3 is TGCAGCGCCGACCTGACAGGGATCAACGAGCAGTACTTC. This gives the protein CSADLTGINEQYF.

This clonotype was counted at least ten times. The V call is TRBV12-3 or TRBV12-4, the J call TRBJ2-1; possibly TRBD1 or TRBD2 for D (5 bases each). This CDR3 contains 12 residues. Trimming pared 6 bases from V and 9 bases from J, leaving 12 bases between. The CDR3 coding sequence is TGTGCCAGCAGGCCAGAGGGGAGTGAGCAGTTCTTC. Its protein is CASRPEGSEQFF.

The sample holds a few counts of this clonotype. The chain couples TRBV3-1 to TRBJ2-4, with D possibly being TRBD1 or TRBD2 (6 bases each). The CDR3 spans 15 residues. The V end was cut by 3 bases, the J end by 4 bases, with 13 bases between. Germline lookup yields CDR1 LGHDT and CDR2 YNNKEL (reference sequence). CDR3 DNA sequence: TGTGCCAGCAGCCAGGAGGGGGGCAGGAAAAACATTCAGTACTTC. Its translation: CASSQEGGRKNIQYF.

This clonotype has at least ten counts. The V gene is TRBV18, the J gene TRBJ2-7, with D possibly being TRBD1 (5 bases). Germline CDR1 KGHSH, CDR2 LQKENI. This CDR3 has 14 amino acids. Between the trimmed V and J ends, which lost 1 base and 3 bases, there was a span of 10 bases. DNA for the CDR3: TGTGCCAGCTCACCACGGTCAGGGAACTACGAGCAGTACTTC. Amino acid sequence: CASSPRSGNYEQYF.

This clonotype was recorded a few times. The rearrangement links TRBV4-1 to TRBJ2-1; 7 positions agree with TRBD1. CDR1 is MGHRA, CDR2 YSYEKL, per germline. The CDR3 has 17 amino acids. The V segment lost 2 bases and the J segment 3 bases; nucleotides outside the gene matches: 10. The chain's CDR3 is CASSQIDLGTVYNEQFF. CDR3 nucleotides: TGCGCCAGCAGCCAAATAGACCTCGGGACAGTCTACAATGAGCAGTTCTTC.

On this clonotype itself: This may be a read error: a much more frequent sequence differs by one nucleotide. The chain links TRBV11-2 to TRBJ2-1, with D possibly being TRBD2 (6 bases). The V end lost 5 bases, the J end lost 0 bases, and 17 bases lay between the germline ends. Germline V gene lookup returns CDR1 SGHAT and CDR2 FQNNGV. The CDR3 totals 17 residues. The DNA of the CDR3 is TGTGCCAGCAGCCCGCGGGGCGTCGACCTCTCCTACAATGAGCAGTTCTTC. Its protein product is CASSPRGVDLSYNEQFF.

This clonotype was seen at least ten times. In DNA, the CDR3 is TGTGCCAGCAGCTTAACTTCCCAGTCCTATGGCTACACCTTC. The encoded protein is CASSLTSQSYGYTF. This rearrangement joins TRBV7-3 to TRBJ1-2, with D unresolved. The V end lost 0 bases, the J end lost 4 bases, and 9 bases lay between the germline ends. The CDR3 runs 14 residues. Germline CDR1 SGHTA, CDR2 FQGTGA.

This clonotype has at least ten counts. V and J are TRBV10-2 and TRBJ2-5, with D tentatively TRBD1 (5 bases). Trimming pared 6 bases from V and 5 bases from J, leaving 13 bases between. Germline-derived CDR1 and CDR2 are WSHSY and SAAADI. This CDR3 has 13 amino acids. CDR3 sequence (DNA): TGCGCCAGCAGCTTGGGGCGGCGGGAGACCCAGTACTTC. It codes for CASSLGRRETQYF.

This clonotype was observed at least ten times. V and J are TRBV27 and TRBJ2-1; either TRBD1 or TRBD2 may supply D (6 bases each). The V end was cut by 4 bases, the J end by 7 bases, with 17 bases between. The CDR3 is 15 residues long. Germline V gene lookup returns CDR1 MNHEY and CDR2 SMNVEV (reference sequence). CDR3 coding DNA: TGTGCCAGCAGTTATAACAGGAGGAGGGGGAATGAGCAGTTCTTC. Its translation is CASSYNRRRGNEQFF.

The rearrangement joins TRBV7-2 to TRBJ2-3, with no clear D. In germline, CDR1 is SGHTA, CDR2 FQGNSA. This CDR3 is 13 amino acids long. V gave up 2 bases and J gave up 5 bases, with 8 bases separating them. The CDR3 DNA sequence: TGTGCCAGCAGCTTAAGGGATGGAGATACGCAGTATTTT. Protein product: CASSLRDGDTQYF.

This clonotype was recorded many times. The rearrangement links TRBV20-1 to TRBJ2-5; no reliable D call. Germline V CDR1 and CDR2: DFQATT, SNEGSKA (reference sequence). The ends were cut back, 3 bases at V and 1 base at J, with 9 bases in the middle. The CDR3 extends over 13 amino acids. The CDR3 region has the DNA TGCAGTGCTAGCCAATGGGCCCAAGAGACCCAGTACTTC. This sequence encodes CSASQWAQETQYF.

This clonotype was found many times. The CDR3 region is CASSVGHVGLETQYF. CDR3 DNA: TGTGCCAGCAGTGTGGGACACGTAGGTCTGGAGACCCAGTACTTC. The chain combines TRBV2 with TRBJ2-5, with TRBD1 as a possible D gene (6 bases). V was shortened by 4 bases and J by 5 bases, with 17 bases between the two germline ends. The CDR3 contains 15 residues. CDR1 SNHLY and CDR2 FYNNEI come from the germline V gene. Looking up the rest from reference TRBV2 and TRBJ2-5 gives the full variable domain: EPEVTQTPSHQVTQMGQEVILRCVPISNHLYFYWYRQILGQKVEFLVSFYNNEISEKSEIFDDQFSVERPDGSNFTLKIRSTKLEDSAMYFCASSVGHVGLETQYFGPGTRLLVL.

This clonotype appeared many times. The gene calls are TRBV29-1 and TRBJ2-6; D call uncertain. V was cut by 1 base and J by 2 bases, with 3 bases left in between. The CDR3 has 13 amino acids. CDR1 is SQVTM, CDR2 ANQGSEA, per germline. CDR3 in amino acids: CSVEGTGANVLTF. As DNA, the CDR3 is TGCAGCGTTGAAGGGACTGGGGCCAACGTCCTGACTTTC.

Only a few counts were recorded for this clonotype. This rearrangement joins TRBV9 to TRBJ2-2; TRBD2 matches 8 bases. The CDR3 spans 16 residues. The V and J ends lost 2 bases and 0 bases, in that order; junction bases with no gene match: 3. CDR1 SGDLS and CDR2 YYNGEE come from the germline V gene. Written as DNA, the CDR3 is TGTGCCAGCAGCGTCCGGACTAGCACGAACACCGGGGAGCTGTTTTTT. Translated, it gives CASSVRTSTNTGELFF.

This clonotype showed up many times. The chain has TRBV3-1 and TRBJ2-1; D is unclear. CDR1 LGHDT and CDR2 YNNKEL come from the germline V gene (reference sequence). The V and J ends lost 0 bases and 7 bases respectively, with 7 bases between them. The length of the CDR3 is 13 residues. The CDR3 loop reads CASSQDRFNEQFF. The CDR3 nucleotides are TGTGCCAGCAGCCAAGATCGGTTTAATGAGCAGTTCTTC.

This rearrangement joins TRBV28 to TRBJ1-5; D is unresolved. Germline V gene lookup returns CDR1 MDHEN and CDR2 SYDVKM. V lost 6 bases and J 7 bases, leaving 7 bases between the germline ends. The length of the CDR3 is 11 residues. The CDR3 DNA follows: TGTGCCAGCAGCCATAGGCAGCCCCAGCATTTT. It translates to CASSHRQPQHF. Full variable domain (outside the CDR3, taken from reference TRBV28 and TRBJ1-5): DVKVTQSSRYLVKRTGEKVFLECVQDMDHENMFWYRQDPGLGLRLIYFSYDVKMKEKGDIPEGYSVSREKKERFSLILESASTNQTSMYLCASSHRQPQHFGDGTRLSIL.

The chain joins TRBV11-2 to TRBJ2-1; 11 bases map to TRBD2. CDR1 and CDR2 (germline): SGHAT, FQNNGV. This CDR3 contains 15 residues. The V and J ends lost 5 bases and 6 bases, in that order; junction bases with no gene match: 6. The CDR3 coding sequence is TGTGCCAGCAGCCCAGCTAGCGGGGGGTTCAATGAGCAGTTCTTC. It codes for CASSPASGGFNEQFF.